This T cell receptor beta chain is drawn from a study of shared clonotypes between healthy human individuals. Study-wide background: CD4 naive and memory got three plates each, CD8 naive two, CD8 memory one. Notes on the study in general: The sharing of 4% to 5.5% of naive CD4 clonotypes was seen across a few donors. Shared clonotypes across all four donors exceeded non-shared ones in generation probability.

It was 200 ng DNA, 31,000 or so T cell genomes, that sorted-subset replicate PCRs used. Using immunoSEQ multiplex PCR, the repertoire was profiled, and TCRdb retains in-frame clones only, with some absent. The sample lists hundreds of thousands of clones; 95% to 96% were seen once. CD45RO negativity and positive selection for CCR7 defined naive CD8 cells, a population that excluded terminally differentiated effector memory CD45RA+ cells. About this clone itself: Its target is unknown.

Sequenced material: naive CD8+ T cells sorted from blood. This receptor was taken from a woman aged 25 to 45 in good health.

The CDR3 sequence is CASSGDWTYNEQFF. In DNA, the CDR3 is TGCGCCAGCAGTGGGGACTGGACCTACAATGAGCAGTTCTTC. The V and J genes are TRBV10-1 and TRBJ2-1, with a tentative D call TRBD2 (6 bases). The CDR3 extends over 14 amino acids. Germline V gene lookup returns CDR1 WNHNN and CDR2 SYGVQD (reference sequence). V lost 4 bases and J 2 bases, leaving 9 bases between the germline ends.